This T cell receptor (beta chain) was retrieved from a study of cytomegalovirus exposure and HLA in healthy donors. Study-level findings and limits: It was reported in a later analysis that an Asian-associated ancestry cluster showed fewer N-insertions than the roughly 710-donor mean. Researchers had no immune exposure information except CMV serostatus available. A later analysis, which compared TCR beta chains of equal frequency, found the HLA-associated ones more clonally expanded.

The germline V gene encodes CDR1 SEHNR and CDR2 FQNEAQ (reference sequence). The CDR3 spans 13 amino acids, including both terminal residues. The PCR was carried out with 60 Vbeta primers and 13 Jbeta primers. Here immunoSEQ multiplex PCR was the method, and the copy in TCRdb shows in-frame clones only, minus some. The listing contains approximately 72,000 clones. Concerning this clone itself: The target antigen is unknown. No DNA is shown, since the ends of the CDR3 on it are uncertain; the CDR3 is the one TCRdb lists.

The chain carries TRBV7-9 and TRBJ1-2; TRBD1, the table's D call, lacks a check against the DNA. The sequence came from a woman aged 40 to 49 in good health and CMV-seropositive. Sequences were obtained from PBMCs. The chain's CDR3 is CASSSGRWGTGTF.